The 14 T cell receptor beta chains given below trace back to one sample, sequenced in a study of technical replicates of blood from a handful of donors (TCRdb year 2017). Libraries were constructed by the immunoSEQ multiplex PCR assay. Here the immuneACCESS table is served through TCRdb, limited to in-frame sequences with V and J called. Missing clones are a known gap in these copies; in checked studies unresolved V genes cover under half, and the rest lacks a known reason. This sample holds some 84,000 clones; around 90% were observed only once. The ten most abundant clones make up approximately 0.39% of the sample. The sample comprised T cells isolated from PBMCs. These TCRs come from a human donor in good health.

J is TRBJ2-3 and V is TRBV7-9; tentative D call: TRBD1 (5 bases). The CDR3 has 15 amino acids. Per the germline V gene, CDR1 is SEHNR and CDR2 is FQNEAQ (reference sequence). V lost 0 bases, J lost 4 bases, and 11 bases lay in between. CDR3 loop: CASSLAPGKADTQYF. In DNA, the CDR3 is TGTGCCAGCAGCTTAGCTCCAGGGAAGGCAGATACGCAGTATTTT.

J is TRBJ2-7 and V is TRBV2; possibly TRBD2 for D (7 bases). V was trimmed by 2 bases and J by 7 bases, leaving 18 bases between them. The CDR3 spans 15 residues. Germline CDR1 is SNHLY and CDR2 is FYNNEI. The CDR3: CASSELGGLREEQYF. In DNA, the CDR3 is TGTGCCAGCAGTGAACTGGGGGGGCTCAGAGAAGAGCAGTACTTC.

V and J are TRBV10-2 and TRBJ2-7; weak D call: TRBD2 (6 bases). This CDR3 is built from 14 residues. V lost 6 bases and J lost 5, with 17 bases in between. Germline lookup yields CDR1 WSHSY and CDR2 SAAADI. The CDR3 nucleotides are TGCGCCAGCAGCTGGGTGCGACTAGGGGACGAGCAGTACTTC. Protein sequence: CASSWVRLGDEQYF.

The chain couples TRBV9 to TRBJ2-5, with 7 positions matching TRBD2. Per the germline V gene, CDR1 is SGDLS and CDR2 is YYNGEE. CDR3 length equals 14 residues. V was clipped by 4 bases and J by 4 bases; unmatched bases: 7. In DNA, the CDR3 is TGTGCCAGCAGCTATACCCTAGCGGCAGAGACCCAGTACTTC. This codes for CASSYTLAAETQYF.

The chain links TRBV2 to TRBJ2-5; 7 bases line up with TRBD1. Germline loops: CDR1 SNHLY, CDR2 FYNNEI. With V trimmed by 6 bases and J by 2 bases, 6 bases remained unmatched. This CDR3 has 14 amino acids. CDR3 amino acids: CASRGPGGQETQYF. In DNA form, the CDR3 reads TGTGCCAGCAGGGGCCCAGGGGGACAAGAGACCCAGTACTTC.

This clone has only one observation. The chain carries TRBV5-8 and TRBJ2-3; D is unresolved. Germline assignment: CDR1 SGHTS and CDR2 YDEGEE. This CDR3 contains 14 residues. V gave up 6 bases and J gave up 0 bases, with 11 bases separating them. The CDR3 is CASTPRRSTDTQYF. The CDR3 DNA is TGTGCCAGCACACCCCGCCGGAGCACAGATACGCAGTATTTT.

The chain is built from TRBV7-8 and TRBJ1-2, with no clear D. From germline, CDR1 is SGHVS and CDR2 FQNEAQ. The CDR3 is 16 residues long. Trimming stripped 2 bases from V and 2 bases from J, with 15 bases between. This chain's CDR3 is CASSLSLTLKNYGYTF. CDR3 coding DNA: TGTGCCAGCAGCTTAAGTCTAACACTAAAGAACTATGGCTACACCTTC. The whole variable domain, filled in from reference TRBV7-8 and TRBJ1-2, reads GAGVSQSPRYKVAKRGQDVALRCDPISGHVSLFWYQQALGQGPEFLTYFQNEAQLDKSGLPSDRFFAERPEGSVSTLKIQRTQQEDSAVYLCASSLSLTLKNYGYTFGSGTRLTVV.

The chain joins TRBV6-5 to TRBJ2-3; 13 bases fit TRBD2. Trimming cost V 4 bases and J 5 bases; bases outside gene matches: 6. Germline V gene data show CDR1 as MNHEY and CDR2 as SVGAGI. This CDR3 is built from 16 residues. The CDR3 bases are TGTGCCAGCAGTTCACTAGCGGGAGGGCTGGGAGATACGCAGTATTTT. Translation gives CASSSLAGGLGDTQYF.

The rearrangement joins TRBV14 to TRBJ2-2, with D possibly being TRBD1 (5 bases). V was clipped by 7 bases and J by 6 bases, with 15 bases between them. The germline V gene has CDR1 SGHDN and CDR2 FVKESK. This CDR3 is built from 14 residues. In DNA, the CDR3 is TGTGCCAGCAATCCCCAGGGATATCCCGGGGAGCTGTTTTTT. Its translation: CASNPQGYPGELFF.

The CDR3 loop reads CASSLQGRETQYF. The CDR3 nucleotides are TGTGCCAGCAGCCTACAGGGTCGAGAGACCCAGTACTTC. The chain employs TRBV5-8 and TRBJ2-5; D is perhaps TRBD1 (6 bases). This CDR3 contains 13 residues. CDR1 is SGHTS and CDR2 is YDEGEE in the germline V gene. The germline V and J ends were trimmed by 4 bases and 4 bases, with 11 bases remaining between them.

The chain links TRBV9 to TRBJ1-1; a possible D gene is TRBD1 (5 bases). The V gene's germline CDR1 is SGDLS and CDR2 YYNGEE. The CDR3 has 12 residues. V shed 0 bases and J shed 6 bases, with 6 bases lying between them. CDR3 in DNA: TGTGCCAGCAGCGTAGACAGGTCTGAAGCTTTCTTT. Encoded protein: CASSVDRSEAFF.

The chain couples TRBV11-2 to TRBJ2-1; 10 bases fit TRBD2. Germline assignment: CDR1 SGHAT and CDR2 FQNNGV. This CDR3 is 15 amino acids long. With 5 bases clipped from V and 9 bases from J, the junction kept 10 bases outside the gene matches. The CDR3 region is CASSHLAGVKSEQFF. Written as DNA, the CDR3 is TGTGCCAGCAGCCACCTAGCGGGAGTTAAGTCTGAGCAGTTCTTC.

The V gene is TRBV7-9, the J gene TRBJ1-2, with TRBD1 as a possible D gene (6 bases). V was clipped by 6 bases and J by 4 bases, with 18 bases between them. CDR3 length equals 15 residues. Germline values: CDR1 SEHNR, CDR2 FQNEAQ (reference sequence). CDR3 sequence: CASRTQQGPGYGYTF. The CDR3 DNA is TGTGCCAGCAGAACACAACAGGGCCCGGGCTATGGCTACACCTTC.

A few counts support this clone. The chain employs TRBV6-1 and TRBJ1-5; a possible D gene is TRBD1 (5 bases). CDR3 length equals 15 residues. The germline V and J ends were trimmed by 4 bases and 0 bases, with 10 bases remaining between them. Germline V gene lookup returns CDR1 MNHNS and CDR2 SASEGT. CDR3 bases: TGTGCCAGCAGTGTATCAGACAGTAGCAATCAGCCCCAGCATTTT. Residues: CASSVSDSSNQPQHF.